Listed here are 22 T cell receptor beta chains from one sample, sequenced in a study of OX40 agonist ivuxolimab in advanced cancers. The protocol was immunoSEQ multiplex PCR, while the TCRdb copy is restricted to in-frame clones and leaves out a portion. The sample contains 80,000 or so clones, just under 85% of which appear only once. The sample here was CD4+ or CD8+ T cells sorted from blood, taken in a trial of the OX40 agonist ivuxolimab. The receptors come from an adult with an advanced solid tumor such as melanoma, head and neck, liver or kidney cancer.

The chain uses TRBV5-2 and TRBJ1-2. TRBV5-2 is a pseudogene segment. This CDR3 spans 15 amino acids. The CDR3 nucleotides read TGTGCCAGCAATTCAACCGTACGAAAGACCTATGTCTACACCTTC. Protein product: CASNSTVRKTYVYTF.

The chain uses TRBV27 and TRBJ1-5; D is undetermined. V was clipped by 0 bases and J by 5 bases, with 11 bases between them. Germline CDR1 is MNHEY and CDR2 is SMNVEV (reference sequence). This CDR3 spans 15 amino acids. The CDR3: CASSLSRPTHQPQHF. In DNA, the CDR3 is TGTGCCAGCAGTTTATCGAGGCCCACCCATCAGCCCCAGCATTTT.

The J gene is TRBJ2-7, the V gene TRBV10-2, with 16 bases lining up with TRBD2. V dropped 10 bases and J dropped 5; count of bases not matched to a gene: 14. The CDR3 is 17 residues long. Per the germline V gene, CDR1 is WSHSY and CDR2 is SAAADI. This CDR3 reads CATNPSGLAGGLHEQYF. The CDR3 DNA is TGCGCCACCAACCCATCGGGACTAGCGGGAGGGCTCCACGAGCAGTACTTC.

The V call is TRBV19, the J call TRBJ2-3, with 7 nucleotides matching TRBD2. Unmatched junction bases numbered 11, after V lost 6 bases and J lost 2 bases. CDR1 is LNHDA, CDR2 SQIVND, per germline (reference sequence). This CDR3 has 16 residues. The DNA of the CDR3 is TGTGCCAGTAGAACGTCCCCGGGACTATTCACAGATACGCAGTATTTT. Protein product: CASRTSPGLFTDTQYF.

The chain employs TRBV6-1 and TRBJ2-1; D is possibly TRBD1 (5 bases). CDR1 is MNHNS, CDR2 SASEGT, per germline. Trimming took 8 bases from V and 10 from J, leaving 12 bases between them. This CDR3 spans 11 amino acids. The CDR3 loop is CASSPPGEQFF. Written as DNA, the CDR3 is TGTGCCAGCTCTCCGCCAGGGGAGCAGTTCTTC.

The chain carries TRBV10-3 and TRBJ1-4, with D perhaps matching TRBD1 (5 bases). The CDR3 is 16 residues long. Germline CDR1 ENHRY, CDR2 SYGVKD. V was clipped by 4 bases and J by 7 bases, with 19 bases between them. CDR3 loop: CAISARDAFTGEKLFF. For the CDR3, the DNA is TGTGCCATCAGTGCTAGGGACGCCTTTACGGGTGAAAAACTGTTTTTT.

This clone was picked up a small number of times. This chain joins TRBV21-1 and TRBJ2-6; the table gives TRBD1 as D, unverified against the DNA. TRBV21-1 is designated a pseudogene. The CDR3 has 15 residues. The CDR3 DNA reads TGTGCCAGCAATCAGGGGCGAACTGGGGCCAACGTCCTGACTTTC. This encodes CASNQGRTGANVLTF.

The chain has TRBV4-1 and TRBJ1-4; D might be TRBD1 (6 bases). Trimming stripped 2 bases from V and 3 bases from J, with 10 bases between. Germline V gene data show CDR1 as MGHRA and CDR2 as YSYEKL. The CDR3 is 15 residues long. CDR3 in DNA: TGCGCCAGCAGCCAACAGGGGCCGTCTAATGAAAAACTGTTTTTT. This sequence encodes CASSQQGPSNEKLFF.

This sequence joins TRBV5-4 and TRBJ1-1; possibly TRBD1 for D (6 bases). Trimming shortened V by 1 base and J by 11 bases, and 12 bases separated the two germline ends. The CDR3 consists of 12 residues. Germline CDR1 and CDR2: SGHNT and YYREEE (reference sequence). In DNA, the CDR3 is TGTGCCAGCAGCTTGTGGGGGGCGAGGGCTTTCTTT. Encoded protein: CASSLWGARAFF.

This clone was detected a few times. The chain uses TRBV19 and TRBJ2-7; 8 bases line up with TRBD2. With V trimmed by 4 bases and J by 5 bases, 4 bases remained unmatched. This CDR3 comprises 13 residues. Germline CDR1 LNHDA, CDR2 SQIVND (reference sequence). The CDR3 DNA reads as TGTGCCAGTAGTACAGGACTAGCTGACGAGCAGTACTTC. Its protein product is CASSTGLADEQYF.

The CDR3 reads CASRGGLNTEAFF. The CDR3 coding sequence is TGCGCCAGCCGAGGCGGCCTGAACACTGAAGCTTTCTTT. The V gene is TRBV10-1, the J gene TRBJ1-1; D ambiguous. This CDR3 comprises 13 residues. Germline V CDR1 and CDR2: WNHNN, SYGVQD (reference sequence). The V end lost 8 bases, the J end lost 0 bases, and 10 bases lay between the germline ends.

The count of this clone is one. This sequence joins TRBV7-3 and TRBJ2-5, with 12 nucleotides matching TRBD2. The CDR3 is made up of 17 amino acids. Germline trimming cut 5 bases from V and 2 bases from J; bases unmatched to any gene: 9. Germline V gene sequence: CDR1 SGHTA, CDR2 FQGTGA. The CDR3 region is CASSLGLAGQTQETQYF. The DNA of the CDR3 is TGTGCCAGCAGCCTTGGACTAGCGGGGCAGACACAAGAGACCCAGTACTTC.

The V gene is TRBV7-9, the J gene TRBJ2-5; 7 bases align to TRBD1. The CDR3 length is 15 residues. The germline V gene encodes CDR1 SEHNR and CDR2 FQNEAQ (reference sequence). V shed 5 bases and J 2 bases; nucleotides not matched to a gene: 8. The CDR3 DNA reads as TGTGCCAGCAGCATCGGGACAGCAAGACAAGAGACCCAGTACTTC. The encoded protein is CASSIGTARQETQYF.

As concerns this clone: Other DNA sequences of this sample code for an identical CDR3. V gene TRBV5-4 combines with J gene TRBJ1-1, with D unclear. Trimming removed 0 bases at V and 1 base at J, with 7 bases between. CDR3 size: 14 residues. Germline lookup yields CDR1 SGHNT and CDR2 YYREEE (reference sequence). DNA of the CDR3: TGTGCCAGCAGCTTGGGCGCCAGGAACACTGAAGCTTTCTTT. Its translation is CASSLGARNTEAFF. The full variable domain, rest sourced from reference TRBV5-4 and TRBJ1-1, is ETGVTQSPTHLIKTRGQQVTLRCSSQSGHNTVSWYQQALGQGPQFIFQYYREEENGRGNFPPRFSGLQFPNYSSELNVNALELDDSALYLCASSLGARNTEAFFGQGTRLTVV.

J is TRBJ2-7 and V is TRBV6-6, with 8 positions matching TRBD1. The CDR3 totals 14 residues. J gave up 2 bases and V 5 bases, and 5 bases lay outside the gene matches. Germline V gene lookup returns CDR1 MNHNY and CDR2 SVGAGI (reference sequence). This chain's CDR3 is CASSDRTGTYEQYF. In nucleotides, the CDR3 is TGTGCCAGCAGTGACCGGACAGGGACCTACGAGCAGTACTTC.

The rearrangement joins TRBV7-9 to TRBJ2-2; 9 nucleotides match TRBD2. Germline V gene sequence: CDR1 SEHNR, CDR2 FQNEAQ (reference sequence). The length of the CDR3 is 17 residues. V shed 4 bases and J 4 bases; nucleotides not matched to a gene: 10. The CDR3 sequence: CASSSPKGGGVTGELFF. As DNA, the CDR3 is TGTGCCAGCAGCTCTCCGAAAGGCGGGGGGGTCACCGGGGAGCTGTTTTTT.

The V and J genes are TRBV6-5 and TRBJ1-1; TRBD1 matches 9 bases. CDR1 is MNHEY, CDR2 SVGAGI, per germline. Trimming removed 6 bases from V and 3 bases from J; junction bases left unmatched: 2. The CDR3 has 13 amino acids. The chain's CDR3 is CASSWDRDTEAFF. The CDR3 nucleotides read TGTGCCAGCAGCTGGGACAGGGACACTGAAGCTTTCTTT.

The rearrangement joins TRBV4-2 to TRBJ2-3; 7 bases match TRBD2. V lost 0 bases and J lost 1; bases outside the gene matches: 7. Germline V gene lookup returns CDR1 LGHNA and CDR2 YNFKEQ. This CDR3 comprises 17 residues. CDR3 sequence (DNA): TGTGCCAGCAGCCAAGAGGGGAGGGAGGATGGCACAGATACGCAGTATTTT. It yields the protein CASSQEGREDGTDTQYF.

This chain uses TRBV30 with TRBJ1-1, with 7 bases fitting TRBD1. The CDR3 runs 14 residues. Germline assignment: CDR1 GTSNPN and CDR2 SVGIG (reference sequence). J was trimmed by 3 bases and V by 2 bases; bases with no gene match: 6. The DNA of the CDR3 is TGTGCCTGGAGTCCGGGCAGGGGGGACACTGAAGCTTTCTTT. Amino acids: CAWSPGRGDTEAFF.

This clone came up a few times. The genes are TRBV5-4 and TRBJ1-3; no reliable D call. The germline V and J ends were trimmed by 1 base and 3 bases, with 2 bases remaining between them. Germline values: CDR1 SGHNT, CDR2 YYREEE (reference sequence). This CDR3 region has 12 residues. The CDR3 region is CASSLSGNTIYF. The CDR3 nucleotides are TGTGCCAGCAGCTTGAGTGGAAACACCATATATTTT.

The V and J genes are TRBV5-5 and TRBJ2-7, with unresolved D. CDR3 length: 12 residues. Trimming pared 4 bases from V and 4 bases from J, leaving 9 bases between. Germline lookup yields CDR1 SGHKS and CDR2 YYEKEE (reference sequence). This CDR3 reads CASSGYQYEQYF. In DNA, the CDR3 is TGTGCCAGCAGCGGATACCAGTACGAGCAGTACTTC.

The rearrangement uses TRBV5-1 and TRBJ2-1; a weak D match, TRBD1 (5 bases). Per the germline V gene, CDR1 is SGHRS and CDR2 is YFSETQ. This CDR3 contains 15 residues. Trimming removed 2 bases at V and 6 bases at J, with 15 bases between. Here the CDR3 reads CASSFGAGSGNEQFF. CDR3 nucleotides: TGCGCCAGCAGCTTTGGGGCAGGTAGTGGCAATGAGCAGTTCTTC.